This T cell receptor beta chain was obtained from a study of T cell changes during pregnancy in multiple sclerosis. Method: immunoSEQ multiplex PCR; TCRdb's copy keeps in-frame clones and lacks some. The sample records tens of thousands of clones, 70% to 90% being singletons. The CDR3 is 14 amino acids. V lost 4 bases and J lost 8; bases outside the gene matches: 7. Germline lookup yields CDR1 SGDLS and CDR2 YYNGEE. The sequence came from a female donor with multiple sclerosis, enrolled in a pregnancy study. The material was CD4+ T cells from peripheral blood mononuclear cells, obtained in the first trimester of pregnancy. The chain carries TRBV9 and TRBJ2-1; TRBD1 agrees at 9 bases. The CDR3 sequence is CASSRDREMDEQFF. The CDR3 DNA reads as TGTGCCAGCAGCCGGGACAGGGAAATGGATGAGCAGTTCTTC. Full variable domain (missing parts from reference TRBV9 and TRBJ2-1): DSGVTQTPKHLITATGQRVTLRCSPRSGDLSVYWYQQSLDQGLQFLIQYYNGEERAKGNILERFSAQQFPDLHSELNLSSLELGDSALYFCASSRDREMDEQFFGPGTRLTVL.